This TCR beta chain was documented in a study of blood T cell repertoires in COVID-19. For the study at large: From T cells, B-cell-depleted T cells, or PBMCs came the material, which was cDNA or gDNA.

Using immunoSEQ multiplex PCR, the repertoire was profiled, and TCRdb retains in-frame clones only, with some absent. Of roughly 410,000 clones detected, 70% to 90% appear once; the ten largest clones hold about 1.6%. Seattle participants joined during active infection and were tracked over time. Germline V gene data show CDR1 as SGHVS and CDR2 as FQNEAQ. The germline V and J ends were trimmed by 4 bases and 0 bases, with 13 bases remaining between them. This CDR3 is 16 amino acids long. The TCR comes from a woman aged 35 to 49 with COVID-19, enrolled during active disease. This chain joins TRBV7-8 and TRBJ1-3; D might be TRBD1 (6 bases). The sample comprised peripheral blood. Here the CDR3 reads CASSSDRMPSGNTIYF. For the CDR3, the DNA is TGTGCCAGCAGCTCTGACAGGATGCCCTCTGGAAACACCATATATTTT.